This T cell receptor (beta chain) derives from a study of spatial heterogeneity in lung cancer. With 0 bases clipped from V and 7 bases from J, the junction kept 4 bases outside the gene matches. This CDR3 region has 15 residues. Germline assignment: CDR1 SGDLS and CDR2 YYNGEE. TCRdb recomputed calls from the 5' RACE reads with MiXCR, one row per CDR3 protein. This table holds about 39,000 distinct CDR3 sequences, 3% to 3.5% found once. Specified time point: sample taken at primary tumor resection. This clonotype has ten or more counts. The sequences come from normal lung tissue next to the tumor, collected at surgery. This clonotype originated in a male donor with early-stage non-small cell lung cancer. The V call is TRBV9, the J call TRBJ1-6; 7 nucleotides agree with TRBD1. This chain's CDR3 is CASSVGDRENSPLHF. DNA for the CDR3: TGTGCCAGCAGCGTAGGGGACAGAGAGAATTCACCCCTCCACTTT.